The T cell receptor beta chain described here comes from a study of cytotoxic CD8 clonotypes in ibrutinib-treated CLL. Turning to the study itself: Across the patients, under 12 were relapsed/refractory, roughly 14 treatment-naive and about 17 IGHV unmutated.

Generated by immunoSEQ multiplex PCR, the TCRdb table keeps only in-frame clones and is missing some. The repertoire holds tens of thousands of clones, with approximately 54% as singletons. The CDR3 is 14 amino acids. CDR1 is MDHEN, CDR2 SYDVKM, per germline. V was pared by 5 bases and J by 10 bases, with 10 bases of the junction left unmatched. The J gene is TRBJ2-4, the V gene TRBV28, with 8 bases that match TRBD2. Sequenced here: PBMCs, sampled after 12 months of ibrutinib treatment. The source is a human donor with chronic lymphocytic leukemia. In nucleotides, the CDR3 is TGTGCCAGCAGTCCGGGACTAGATGTATCTATTCAGTACTTC. Protein: CASSPGLDVSIQYF.